This TCR beta chain was sequenced for a study of blood T cell repertoires in COVID-19. Overall study context: Specimens from acute and convalescent COVID-19 originated in the United States, Italy and Spain. PBMCs, B-cell-depleted T cells, or T cells provided the cDNA or gDNA that made up the material.

Authors' methods: It was from reference gene primer amplification that nucleated cell counts were estimated. Sequenced by immunoSEQ multiplex PCR; TCRdb stores in-frame clones only, minus some. That table supplies the V and J calls and clone size; D and trimming were determined from the DNA. The table includes about 220,000 clones, 65% to 90% detected once. CDR1 and CDR2 from the germline V gene are GTSNPN and SVGIG (reference sequence). Trimming removed 2 bases at V and 14 bases at J, with 18 bases between. CDR3 size: 12 residues. This clonotype was obtained from a man aged 50 to 59 with active or convalescent COVID-19. Material: peripheral blood. V gene TRBV30 combines with J gene TRBJ2-5, with D possibly being TRBD2 (5 bases). CDR3 residues: CAWSRRADSIYF. CDR3 bases: TGTGCCTGGAGTAGGCGGGCGGACTCTATCTACTTC.